This TCR beta chain stems from a study of blood T cell repertoires in COVID-19. Study context: The origin of the acute and convalescent COVID-19 samples was the United States, Italy and Spain.

The repertoire was sequenced with immunoSEQ multiplex PCR; TCRdb's copy has only in-frame clones and lacks some. The table shows about 260,000 clones, with 80% to 90% occurring only once. The source material was peripheral blood. This clonotype was obtained from a woman aged 40-49 years with acute or convalescent COVID-19.

The CDR3 loop is CASSQAPGQGVWNGYTF. Here the CDR3 DNA reads TGTGCCAGCAGCCAGGCTCCGGGACAGGGAGTCTGGAATGGCTACACCTTC. The chain has TRBV14 and TRBJ1-2; 9 bases are shared with TRBD1. CDR3 length equals 17 residues. V shed 3 bases and J 6 bases; nucleotides not matched to a gene: 14. The germline V gene encodes CDR1 SGHDN and CDR2 FVKESK.